This T cell receptor (beta chain) was recovered during a study of T cells in Graves' hyperthyroidism and ophthalmopathy. Study summary: The initial diagnosis was the point when peripheral blood was collected, ahead of any treatment.

This clonotype was detected many times. Its target is unknown. There were TCR beta CDR3 regions amplified from RNA transcripts. First-round RT-PCR with HTBI primers amplified the TCR CDR3 region. TCRdb re-derived calls from the multiplex PCR reads in MiXCR, one entry per CDR3 protein. The sample consists of some 270,000 distinct CDR3 sequences, 13% of them appearing once. Notes on the study in general: Separating ophthalmopathy from stable hyperthyroidism was achieved by a 13 V-J model.

Trimming at V came to 4 bases and at J to 12 bases, leaving 11 bases not matched to a gene. CDR3 size: 14 residues. Germline CDR1 SEHNR, CDR2 FQNEAQ (reference sequence). This clonotype originated in a woman between 25 and 40 years old with Graves' hyperthyroidism that later progressed to Graves' ophthalmopathy. The chain carries TRBV7-9 and TRBJ1-4; 7 positions agree with TRBD1. Sequencing was carried out using blood. The CDR3 DNA is TGTGCCAGCAGCTCCACAGGGGTTGGTTGGGAACTGTTTTTT. Translating it yields CASSSTGVGWELFF.